Each of the 24 T cell receptor beta chains below was sequenced from the same sample in a study of T-cell reconstitution after alpha-beta-depleted transplantation in children. It was with unique molecular identifiers that the TCRbeta library was prepared. TCRdb re-called the PCR reads through MiXCR, storing one row per CDR3 protein. The sample holds under 350,000 distinct CDR3 sequences, nearly 10% seen once. The sample was PBMCs from the stem cell graft donor, taken from the stem cell graft. Receptors originate from a human donor who donated a stem cell graft to a child with SCID.

V usage is TRBV12-3 or TRBV12-4 and J usage is TRBJ2-4, with 11 bases that match TRBD1. The length of the CDR3 is 15 residues. V trimming: 5 bases; J trimming: 7 bases; junction bases outside the gene matches: 7. The CDR3 region is CASSRTGGGGNIQYF. The CDR3 coding sequence is TGTGCCAGCAGTAGGACAGGGGGCGGTGGGAACATTCAGTACTTC.

This clonotype was seen a few times. The chain carries TRBV12-3 or TRBV12-4 and TRBJ2-7; D may be TRBD2 (6 bases). CDR3 size: 16 residues. Between the trimmed V and J ends, which lost 4 bases and 4 bases, there was a span of 20 bases. CDR3 coding DNA: TGTGCCAGCAGTTACACCCCGCCGGGACTCCGTTACGAGCAGTACTTC. This codes for CASSYTPPGLRYEQYF.

This clonotype was counted a few times. V is TRBV9 and J is TRBJ1-4; D not resolved. The CDR3 has 13 amino acids. In germline, CDR1 is SGDLS, CDR2 YYNGEE. Trimming removed 2 bases from V and 8 bases from J, with 10 bases in between. This chain's CDR3 is CASSVTGREKLFF. The CDR3 nucleotides read TGTGCCAGCAGCGTGACCGGGAGGGAAAAACTGTTTTTT.

This clonotype was observed a handful of times. This chain joins TRBV15 and TRBJ2-7, with D unresolved. In germline, CDR1 is LNHNV, CDR2 YYDKDF (reference sequence). Trimming shortened V by 0 bases and J by 4 bases, and 13 bases separated the two germline ends. CDR3 length equals 15 residues. CDR3 nucleotides: TGTGCCACCAGCAGAGATACAACAGACACATACGAGCAGTACTTC. Protein product: CATSRDTTDTYEQYF. Full variable domain (rest looked up from reference TRBV15 and TRBJ2-7): DAMVIQNPRYQVTQFGKPVTLSCSQTLNHNVMYWYQQKSSQAPKLLFHYYDKDFNNEADTPDNFQSRRPNTSFCFLDIRSPGLGDTAMYLCATSRDTTDTYEQYFGPGTRLTVT.

This clonotype came up many times. V is TRBV7-9 and J is TRBJ1-1; 8 bases match TRBD1. The CDR3 totals 14 residues. V gave up 4 bases and J gave up 7 bases; unmatched junction bases: 8. Per germline, CDR1 SEHNR and CDR2 FQNEAQ (reference sequence). The CDR3 DNA reads as TGTGCCAGCAGCTCCCGGGACAGGATTTATGAAGCTTTCTTT. Protein product: CASSSRDRIYEAFF.

This clonotype was seen only a few times. CDR3 sequence reads: CASSLADLIKTEQFF. The CDR3 DNA reads as TGTGCCAGCAGTTTAGCGGATCTGATTAAAACTGAGCAGTTCTTC. The chain recombines TRBV12-3 or TRBV12-4 with TRBJ2-1; D gene ambiguous. Trimming cost V 0 bases and J 9 bases, with 15 bases left between them. The CDR3 has 15 residues.

As DNA, the CDR3 is TGCGCCAGCAGTCCAGGGCTCTATGGCTACACCTTC. Translated: CASSPGLYGYTF. The J gene is TRBJ1-2, the V gene TRBV5-1, with D possibly being TRBD1 (5 bases). Between the trimmed V and J ends, which lost 5 bases and 4 bases, there was a span of 9 bases. CDR1 and CDR2 from the germline V gene are SGHRS and YFSETQ. CDR3 length: 12 residues.

This clonotype was seen many times. The chain has TRBV3-1 and TRBJ2-7, with 8 bases identical to TRBD1. Germline-derived CDR1 and CDR2 are LGHDT and YNNKEL (reference sequence). This CDR3 comprises 13 residues. V lost 1 base and J lost 7; bases outside the gene matches: 3. Here the CDR3 reads CASSQGQGSEQYF. The CDR3 region has the DNA TGTGCCAGCAGCCAAGGACAGGGGAGTGAGCAGTACTTC.

The chain carries TRBV7-6 and TRBJ2-1, with 10 bases matching TRBD2. There are 15 residues in the CDR3. V lost 5 bases and J lost 4; bases outside the gene matches: 5. The V gene's germline CDR1 is SGHVS and CDR2 FNYEAQ. The CDR3 protein is CASSRTSGVYNEQFF. The CDR3 nucleotides read TGTGCCAGCAGCCGCACTAGCGGGGTTTACAATGAGCAGTTCTTC.

This rearrangement joins TRBV19 to TRBJ2-2, with TRBD1 as a possible D gene (6 bases). This CDR3 is 18 amino acids long. The germline V gene encodes CDR1 LNHDA and CDR2 SQIVND (reference sequence). V was trimmed by 7 bases and J by 3 bases, leaving 24 bases between them. The CDR3 loop reads CASMHRAEFIDYTGELFF. The CDR3 DNA sequence: TGTGCCAGTATGCACAGGGCGGAGTTTATAGATTACACCGGGGAGCTGTTTTTT.

In this sample, this clonotype turned up many times. The V call is TRBV5-5, the J call TRBJ2-5; TRBD1 matches 7 bases. The CDR3 length is 13 residues. V lost 3 bases, J lost 4 bases, and 3 bases stayed unmatched. Germline values: CDR1 SGHKS, CDR2 YYEKEE (reference sequence). The chain's CDR3 is CASSSGQRETQYF. Written as DNA, the CDR3 is TGTGCCAGCAGCTCGGGACAGCGAGAGACCCAGTACTTC.

V usage is TRBV5-4 and J usage is TRBJ2-2, with D uncertain. This CDR3 has 14 residues. Germline CDR1 and CDR2: SGHNT and YYREEE (reference sequence). The V gene lost 1 base and the J gene lost 6 bases, with 10 bases spanning the gap. The CDR3 DNA is TGTGCCAGCAGCTTGCAAGGTTACGCCGGGGAGCTGTTTTTT. Translated, it gives CASSLQGYAGELFF.

The count of this clonotype is one. The rearrangement uses TRBV5-1 and TRBJ2-7; 7 nucleotides agree with TRBD1. V lost 4 bases, J lost 3 bases, and 4 bases stayed unmatched. The CDR3 sequence is 13 residues long. Germline CDR1 SGHRS, CDR2 YFSETQ. CDR3 sequence: CASSPTGLYEQYF. In DNA form, the CDR3 reads TGCGCCAGCAGCCCGACAGGGCTCTACGAGCAGTACTTC.

This clonotype was seen a handful of times. The V and J genes are TRBV7-2 and TRBJ2-3; 9 bases match TRBD1. Germline loops: CDR1 SGHTA, CDR2 FQGNSA. This CDR3 has 14 amino acids. Losses at the gene ends were 4 bases for V and 7 bases for J; bases not matched to a gene: 6. The CDR3 loop reads CASSSDRGGYTQYF. CDR3 in DNA: TGTGCCAGCAGCTCGGACAGGGGTGGTTATACGCAGTATTTT.

This clonotype was seen ten or more times. The chain links TRBV10-1 to TRBJ1-5; no clear D gene. The ends were cut back, 1 base at V and 5 bases at J, with 6 bases in the middle. The CDR3 covers 13 residues. In germline, CDR1 is WNHNN, CDR2 SYGVQD (reference sequence). In nucleotides, the CDR3 is TGCGCCAGCAGTGAGTTTGGTGATCAGCCCCAGCATTTT. Translating gives CASSEFGDQPQHF.

The chain links TRBV20-1 to TRBJ2-2; perhaps TRBD1 as D (5 bases). Looked up from germline, CDR1 is DFQATT and CDR2 is SNEGSKA (reference sequence). The CDR3 extends over 14 amino acids. V was trimmed by 4 bases and J by 1 base, leaving 10 bases between them. The CDR3 DNA reads TGCAGTGCTATGTGGACAATGAACACCGGGGAGCTGTTTTTT. Translating gives CSAMWTMNTGELFF.

The chain uses TRBV5-1 and TRBJ2-2; the D is unclear. Deletions cut 2 bases from V and 3 bases from J, with 8 bases between. Germline V CDR1 and CDR2: SGHRS, YFSETQ. The CDR3 consists of 14 residues. The CDR3 sequence is CASSFGADTGELFF. In nucleotides, the CDR3 is TGCGCCAGCAGCTTCGGTGCGGACACCGGGGAGCTGTTTTTT.

This clonotype showed up just a few times. The chain uses TRBV7-6 and TRBJ1-5; D remains unclear. This CDR3 contains 15 residues. Germline loops: CDR1 SGHVS, CDR2 FNYEAQ. V dropped 0 bases and J dropped 2 bases, with 8 bases sitting between them. In nucleotides, the CDR3 is TGTGCCAGCAGCTTAGCTAGAACGGGCAATCAGCCCCAGCATTTT. Translation: CASSLARTGNQPQHF.

This clonotype was seen once. The chain carries TRBV4-1 and TRBJ2-5; possible D gene TRBD2, 5 bases. The CDR3 sequence is 14 residues long. CDR1 and CDR2 from the germline V gene are MGHRA and YSYEKL. Deletions cut 0 bases from V and 5 bases from J, with 10 bases between. CDR3 amino acids: CASSQDEGTETQYF. As DNA, the CDR3 is TGCGCCAGCAGCCAAGATGAGGGAACGGAGACCCAGTACTTC.

The chain links TRBV18 to TRBJ2-2, with TRBD1 identical over 8 bases. The CDR3 runs 16 residues. Germline lookup yields CDR1 KGHSH and CDR2 LQKENI. J gave up 5 bases and V 3 bases, and 8 bases lay outside the gene matches. The CDR3 nucleotides are TGTGCCAGCTCACCTACGGGACAGGAGCTAACCGGGGAGCTGTTTTTT. Protein sequence: CASSPTGQELTGELFF.

The CDR3 nucleotides are TGCAGCGTTGGAAGGGGGCTGAACACTGAAGCTTTCTTT. Its translation: CSVGRGLNTEAFF. The V and J genes are TRBV29-1 and TRBJ1-1; 7 positions agree with TRBD1. The CDR3 sequence is 13 residues long. V shed 4 bases, J shed 0 bases, and the junction held 2 bases outside the gene matches. From germline, CDR1 is SQVTM and CDR2 ANQGSEA. Full variable domain (missing parts from reference TRBV29-1 and TRBJ1-1): SAVISQKPSRDICQRGTSLTIQCQVDSQVTMMFWYRQQPGQSLTLIATANQGSEATYESGFVIDKFPISRPNLTFSTLTVSNMSPEDSSIYLCSVGRGLNTEAFFGQGTRLTVV.

On this clonotype: This may be a read error, as it is one base from a much larger clone. The chain uses TRBV25-1 and TRBJ2-2; no clear D gene. Germline loops: CDR1 MGHDK, CDR2 SYGVNS. The CDR3 loop spans 14 amino acids. CDR3 in DNA: TGTGCCAGCAGTAAACCGATTAACACCGTGGAGCTGTTTTTT. It specifies CASSKPINTVELFF.

This clonotype has at least ten counts. For the CDR3, the DNA is TGTGCCAGCAGCCCGGGGGTGGGGGGTCAAGCTTTCTTT. It codes for CASSPGVGGQAFF. This sequence joins TRBV12-3 or TRBV12-4 and TRBJ1-1; tentatively, D is TRBD1 (5 bases). The CDR3 is 13 residues long. The V end lost 6 bases, the J end lost 9 bases, and 17 bases lay between the germline ends.

A word on this clonotype: Since a much larger clone is just one base distant, this may be a read error. The rearrangement links TRBV6-6 to TRBJ2-2, with D tentatively TRBD1 (5 bases). CDR3 size: 13 residues. CDR1 is MNHNY and CDR2 is SVGAGI in the germline V gene (reference sequence). Here the CDR3 reads CASARLDTVELFF. CDR3 nucleotide sequence: TGTGCCAGCGCCAGGCTGGACACCGTGGAGCTGTTTTTT.